A single T cell receptor (beta chain) is shown here with its context. The data are from a study of shared T cell receptors in the human thymus. Libraries were prepared by immunoSEQ multiplex PCR; TCRdb keeps only in-frame clonotypes and omits some of them. The sample lists 640,000 or so clones; around 87% were seen once. Another study also made use of these data, one on human thymus T cells.

The specimen sequenced was thymocytes. This TCR was recovered from a boy in the first two years of life with a congenital heart defect.

CDR3 DNA sequence: TGTGCCAGCAGTTACGAGGCCGGGGAGCTGTTTTTT. The encoded protein is CASSYEAGELFF. The chain uses TRBV6-5 and TRBJ2-2; no clear D. Germline CDR1 reads MNHEY; CDR2 reads SVGAGI. CDR3 size: 12 residues. Trimming cost V 2 bases and J 6 bases, with 4 bases left between them.